The T cell receptor (beta chain) described here comes from a study of a mutant IDH1 vaccine in newly diagnosed glioma. About the research overall: Patients received vaccination from 4-6 weeks after radiotherapy alone, or with temozolomide cycles. Therapy received beforehand was radiotherapy, temozolomide, or both, with most patients given both.

Germline lookup yields CDR1 MRHNA and CDR2 SNTAGT. This CDR3 comprises 16 residues. With V trimmed by 6 bases and J by 2 bases, 5 bases remained unmatched. The time point is: week 5, during vaccination. Each dose of the vaccine consisted of 300 ug of mutant IDH1 20-mer peptide, with topical imiquimod. In the case of this clone: Its specificity is not known.

The protocol was immunoSEQ multiplex PCR, while the TCRdb copy is restricted to in-frame clones and leaves out a portion. The sample records 45,000 to 65,000 clones, about 80% being singletons. The J gene is TRBJ2-3, the V gene TRBV6-4, with TRBD2 matching over 13 bases. The sequence came from a woman between 18 and 29 years old with glioma. Some clones in this sample may be carry-over from other donors' samples. Sample: PBMCs, taken from a glioma patient whose treatment included an IDH1 peptide vaccine. In DNA, the CDR3 is TGTGCCAGCAGCGAACTAGCGGGGGGGATCACAGATACGCAGTATTTT. Its protein product is CASSELAGGITDTQYF.